This T cell receptor beta chain is from a study of cytomegalovirus exposure and HLA in healthy donors. Study-wide background: Ancestry clustering placed about 86% of under 450 genotyped donors in the Caucasian-associated cluster.

General observations from the study: The study labeled 164 TCR beta chains cytomegalovirus-associated. It was confirmed in vitro that a few of the CMV-associated chains were specific for CMV antigens.

A word on this clone: Its matching antigen is unknown.

Use of 60 Vbeta and 13 Jbeta primers characterized the PCR. TCRdb keeps only in-frame clones here, not all; method: immunoSEQ multiplex PCR. The table includes under 150,000 clones, about three quarters detected once. Germline V gives CDR1 SNHLY, CDR2 FYNNEI. The CDR3 is 14 residues long. V dropped 6 bases and J dropped 7; count of bases not matched to a gene: 10. Specimen: PBMCs. V usage is TRBV2 and J usage is TRBJ1-2, with TRBD1 identical over 8 bases. The receptor comes from a human donor in good health. CDR3 nucleotides: TGTGCCAGCAGCCGGACAGGGAGAGTTATTGGCTACACCTTC. Its protein product is CASSRTGRVIGYTF.